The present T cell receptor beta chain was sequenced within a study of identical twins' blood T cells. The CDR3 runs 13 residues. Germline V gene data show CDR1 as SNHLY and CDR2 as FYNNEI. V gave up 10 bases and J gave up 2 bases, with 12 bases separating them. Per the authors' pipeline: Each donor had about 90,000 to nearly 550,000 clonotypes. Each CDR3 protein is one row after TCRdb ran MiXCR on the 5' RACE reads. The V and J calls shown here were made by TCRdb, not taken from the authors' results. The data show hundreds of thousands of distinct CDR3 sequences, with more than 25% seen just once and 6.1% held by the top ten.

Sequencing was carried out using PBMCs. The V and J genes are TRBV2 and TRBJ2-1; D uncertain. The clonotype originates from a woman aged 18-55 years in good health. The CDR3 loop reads CATRLDPYNEQFF. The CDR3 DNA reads TGTGCCACAAGACTGGACCCCTACAATGAGCAGTTCTTC.